Detailed here is one TCR beta chain. CDR3 size: 14 residues. These data originate in a study of blood T cell repertoires in COVID-19. Study background: The United States, Italy and Spain provided the acute and convalescent COVID-19 samples.

Clones were read by immunoSEQ multiplex PCR, and TCRdb kept only the in-frame ones, dropping some. The table includes about 240,000 clones, around 87% detected once. This rearrangement joins TRBV21-1 to TRBJ1-5; TRBD1, as called in the table, went unchecked against the DNA. TRBV21-1 constitutes a pseudogene. The receptor comes from a man aged 60 to 69 who had recovered from COVID-19. The specimen sequenced was peripheral blood. The chain's CDR3 is CASRPPESNQPQHF. The CDR3 DNA follows: TGTGCCAGCAGACCCCCAGAAAGCAATCAGCCCCAGCATTTT.